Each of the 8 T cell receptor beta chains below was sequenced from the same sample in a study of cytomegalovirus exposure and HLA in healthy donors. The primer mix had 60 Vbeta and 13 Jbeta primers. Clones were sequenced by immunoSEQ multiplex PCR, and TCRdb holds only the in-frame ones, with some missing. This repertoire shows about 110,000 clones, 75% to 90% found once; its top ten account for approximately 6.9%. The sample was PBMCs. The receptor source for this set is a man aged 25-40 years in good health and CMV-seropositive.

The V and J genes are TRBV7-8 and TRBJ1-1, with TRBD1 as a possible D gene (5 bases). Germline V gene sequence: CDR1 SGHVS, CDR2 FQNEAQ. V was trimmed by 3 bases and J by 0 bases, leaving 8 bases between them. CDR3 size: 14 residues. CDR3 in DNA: TGTGCCAGCAGCTTTCCAGGGATGAACACTGAAGCTTTCTTT. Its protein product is CASSFPGMNTEAFF.

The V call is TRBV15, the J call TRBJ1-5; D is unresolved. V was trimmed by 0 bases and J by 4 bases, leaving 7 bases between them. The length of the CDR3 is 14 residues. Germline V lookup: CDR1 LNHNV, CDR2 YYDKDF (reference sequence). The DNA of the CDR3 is TGTGCCACCAGCAGAGAGGAGATTAATCAGCCCCAGCATTTT. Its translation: CATSREEINQPQHF.

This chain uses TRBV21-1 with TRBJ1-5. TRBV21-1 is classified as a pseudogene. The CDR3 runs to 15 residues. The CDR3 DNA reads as TGTGCCAGCACCTCTGGGGGGAACGGCAATCAGCCCCAGCATTTT. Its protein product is CASTSGGNGNQPQHF.

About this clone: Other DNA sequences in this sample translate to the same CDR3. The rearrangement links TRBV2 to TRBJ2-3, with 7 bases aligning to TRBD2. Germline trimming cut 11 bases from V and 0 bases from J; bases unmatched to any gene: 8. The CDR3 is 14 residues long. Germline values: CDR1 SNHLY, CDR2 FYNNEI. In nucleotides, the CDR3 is TGTGCCGGGGGAAGCGGGGCTAGCACAGATACGCAGTATTTT. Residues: CAGGSGASTDTQYF. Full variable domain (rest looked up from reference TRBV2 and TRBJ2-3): EPEVTQTPSHQVTQMGQEVILRCVPISNHLYFYWYRQILGQKVEFLVSFYNNEISEKSEIFDDQFSVERPDGSNFTLKIRSTKLEDSAMYFCAGGSGASTDTQYFGPGTRLTVL.

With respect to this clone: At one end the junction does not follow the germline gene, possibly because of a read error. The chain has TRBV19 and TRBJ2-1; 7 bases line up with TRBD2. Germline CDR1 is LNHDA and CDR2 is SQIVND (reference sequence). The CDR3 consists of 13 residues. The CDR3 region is CASSIVGAGWYIF. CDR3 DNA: TGTGCCAGTAGTATAGTTGGAGCGGGGTGGTATATCTTC.

CDR3 nucleotide sequence: TGTGCCAGCAGTCCGACGGGGAACACTGAAGCTTTCTTT. Residues: CASSPTGNTEAFF. The V and J genes are TRBV6-5 and TRBJ1-1, with unresolved D. With 5 bases removed from V and 1 base from J, the gap between germline ends came to 8 bases. CDR1 is MNHEY, CDR2 SVGAGI, per germline. CDR3 length equals 13 residues.

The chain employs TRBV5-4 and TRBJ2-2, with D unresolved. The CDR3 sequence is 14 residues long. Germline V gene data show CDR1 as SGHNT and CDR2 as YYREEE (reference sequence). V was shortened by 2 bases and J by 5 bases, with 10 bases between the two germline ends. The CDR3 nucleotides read TGTGCCAGCAGCTTCTACGCCGGGACCGGGGAGCTGTTTTTT. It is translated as CASSFYAGTGELFF.

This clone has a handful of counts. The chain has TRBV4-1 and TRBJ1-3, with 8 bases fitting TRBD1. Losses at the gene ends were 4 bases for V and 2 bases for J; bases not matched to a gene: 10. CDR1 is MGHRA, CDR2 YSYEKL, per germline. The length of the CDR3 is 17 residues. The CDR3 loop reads CASSPGATGGTGNTIYF. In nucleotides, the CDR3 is TGCGCCAGCAGCCCAGGGGCCACAGGGGGGACTGGAAACACCATATATTTT.